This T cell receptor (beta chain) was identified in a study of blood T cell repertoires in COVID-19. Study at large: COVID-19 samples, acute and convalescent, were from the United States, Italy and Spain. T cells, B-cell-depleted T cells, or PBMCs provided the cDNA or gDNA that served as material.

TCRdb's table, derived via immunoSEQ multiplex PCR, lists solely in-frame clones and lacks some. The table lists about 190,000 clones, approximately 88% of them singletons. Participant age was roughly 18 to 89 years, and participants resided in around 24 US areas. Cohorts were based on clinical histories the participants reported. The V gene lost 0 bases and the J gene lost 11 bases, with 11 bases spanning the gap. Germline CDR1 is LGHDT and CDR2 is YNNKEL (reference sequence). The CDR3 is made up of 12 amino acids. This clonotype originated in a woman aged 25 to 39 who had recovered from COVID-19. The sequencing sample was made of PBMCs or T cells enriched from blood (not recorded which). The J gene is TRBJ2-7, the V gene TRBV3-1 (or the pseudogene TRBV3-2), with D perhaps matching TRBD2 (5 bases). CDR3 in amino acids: CASSQEPGREYF. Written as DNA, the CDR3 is TGTGCCAGCAGCCAAGAACCCGGGCGGGAGTACTTC.